This passage covers 24 T cell receptor beta chains from one sample sequenced in a study of T cells in Graves' hyperthyroidism and ophthalmopathy. TCR beta CDR3 regions were amplified from RNA. In the first-round RT-PCR of the TCR CDR3, the HTBI primer set was used. TCRdb ran MiXCR on the multiplex PCR reads and lists one entry per CDR3 protein. The table has about 400,000 distinct CDR3 sequences, approximately 14% seen once; the top ten hold roughly 26%. The sequenced sample was blood. Receptors were obtained from a woman between 18 and 30 years old with Graves' hyperthyroidism that later progressed to Graves' ophthalmopathy.

This clonotype occurred many times. The rearrangement uses TRBV7-2 and TRBJ2-7; D may be TRBD1 (6 bases). The CDR3 totals 15 residues. The germline V and J ends were trimmed by 1 base and 6 bases, with 16 bases remaining between them. Germline V gene sequence: CDR1 SGHTA, CDR2 FQGNSA. CDR3 in DNA: TGTGCCAGCAGCTTAGTCGTCAGGGGCCCTCGCGAGCAGTACTTC. It codes for CASSLVVRGPREQYF. Looking up the rest from reference TRBV7-2 and TRBJ2-7 gives the full variable domain: GAGVSQSPSNKVTEKGKDVELRCDPISGHTALYWYRQSLGQGLEFLIYFQGNSAPDKSGLPSDRFSAERTGGSVSTLTIQRTQQEDSAVYLCASSLVVRGPREQYFGPGTRLTVT.

This clonotype was seen more than once but under ten times. V usage is TRBV5-1 and J usage is TRBJ2-1; 13 bases align to TRBD2. The J segment lost 9 bases and the V segment lost 4 bases, leaving 10 bases of the junction unmatched. The CDR3 loop spans 16 amino acids. Germline V gene data show CDR1 as SGHRS and CDR2 as YFSETQ. CDR3 DNA: TGCGCCAGCAGCCTATCGACTAGCGGGAGGCCCGGTGAGCAGTTCTTC. Residues: CASSLSTSGRPGEQFF.

This clonotype was found many times. The gene calls are TRBV5-1 and TRBJ1-1; D remains ambiguous. This CDR3 is 13 amino acids long. Trimming took off 4 bases at V and 5 bases at J, with 12 bases between the two ends. Per germline, CDR1 SGHRS and CDR2 YFSETQ. The chain's CDR3 is CASSPPGETEAFF. The CDR3 DNA sequence: TGCGCCAGCAGCCCCCCCGGGGAGACTGAAGCTTTCTTT.

There are many counts of this clonotype. The chain has TRBV5-1 and TRBJ2-7; tentatively, D is TRBD2 (5 bases). The V and J ends lost 8 bases and 0 bases respectively, with 12 bases between them. The CDR3 contains 13 residues. Germline V gene data show CDR1 as SGHRS and CDR2 as YFSETQ. The CDR3 reads CASHKADSYEQYF. CDR3 DNA sequence: TGCGCCAGTCACAAAGCGGACTCCTACGAGCAGTACTTC.

The table lists this clonotype with many counts. The chain carries TRBV20-1 and TRBJ2-7, with no clear D. This CDR3 comprises 13 residues. With 3 bases removed from V and 0 bases from J, the gap between germline ends came to 9 bases. Germline V gene lookup returns CDR1 DFQATT and CDR2 SNEGSKA (reference sequence). The CDR3 reads CSARPSSSYEQYF. The DNA of the CDR3 is TGCAGTGCTAGGCCCTCCAGCTCCTACGAGCAGTACTTC.

This clonotype was counted many times. The chain carries TRBV28 and TRBJ1-1; D unresolved. Germline CDR1 and CDR2: MDHEN and SYDVKM. The CDR3 is made up of 15 amino acids. Deletions cut 4 bases from V and 0 bases from J, with 12 bases between. CDR3 nucleotide sequence: TGTGCCAGCAGTTATAGAAAGTTAGTGAACACTGAAGCTTTCTTT. Amino acids: CASSYRKLVNTEAFF.

This clonotype was seen more than once but under ten times. This rearrangement joins TRBV4-1 to TRBJ1-1; 8 bases agree with TRBD1. Unmatched junction bases numbered 10, after V lost 3 bases and J lost 1 base. Germline loops: CDR1 MGHRA, CDR2 YSYEKL. This CDR3 is 17 amino acids long. CDR3 sequence: CASSHIGQGWRNTEAFF. CDR3 nucleotides: TGCGCCAGCAGCCACATAGGACAGGGCTGGCGGAACACTGAAGCTTTCTTT.

There are many counts of this clonotype. The V gene is TRBV7-2, the J gene TRBJ2-3; TRBD2 matches 13 bases. The germline V gene has CDR1 SGHTA and CDR2 FQGNSA. The ends lost 5 bases at V and 2 bases at J; junction bases unmatched: 4. CDR3 length: 16 residues. The CDR3 DNA reads as TGTGCCAGCAGCGAACTAGCGGGAGGGCTCACAGATACGCAGTATTTT. Translated, it gives CASSELAGGLTDTQYF.

This clonotype was recorded a few times. This chain uses TRBV6-5 with TRBJ2-7; 9 bases align to TRBD2. This CDR3 has 16 residues. CDR1 is MNHEY and CDR2 is SVGAGI in the germline V gene. The V gene end was trimmed by 0 bases and the J gene end by 3 bases; junction bases not matched to a gene: 6. The CDR3 loop is CASSYSISGGIYEQYF. The CDR3 DNA is TGTGCCAGCAGTTACTCGATTAGCGGGGGAATCTACGAGCAGTACTTC.

The chain is built from TRBV24-1 and TRBJ1-5; no firm D call. Trimming shortened V by 3 bases and J by 1 base, and 15 bases separated the two germline ends. This CDR3 has 17 amino acids. From germline, CDR1 is KGHDR and CDR2 SFDVKD. As DNA, the CDR3 is TGTGCCACCAGTGATGTAATGGCTCTCGGAAGCAATCAGCCCCAGCATTTT. The encoded protein is CATSDVMALGSNQPQHF.

The rearrangement links TRBV5-1 to TRBJ1-3; D gene ambiguous. Germline-derived CDR1 and CDR2 are SGHRS and YFSETQ. The CDR3 runs 15 residues. Trimming pared 4 bases from V and 0 bases from J, leaving 11 bases between. CDR3 protein: CASSPGSLSGNTIYF. The CDR3, as DNA: TGCGCCAGCAGCCCAGGCAGCCTCTCTGGAAACACCATATATTTT. Full variable domain (rest looked up from reference TRBV5-1 and TRBJ1-3): KAGVTQTPRYLIKTRGQQVTLSCSPISGHRSVSWYQQTPGQGLQFLFEYFSETQRNKGNFPGRFSGRQFSNSRSEMNVSTLELGDSALYLCASSPGSLSGNTIYFGEGSWLTVV.

The chain uses TRBV24-1 and TRBJ2-1; 8 nucleotides agree with TRBD2. V shed 9 bases, J shed 6 bases, and the junction held 6 bases outside the gene matches. CDR1 and CDR2 from the germline V gene are KGHDR and SFDVKD. The CDR3 consists of 13 residues. This chain's CDR3 is CATQRGGLNEQFF. The DNA for the CDR3 is TGTGCCACCCAACGGGGGGGCCTCAATGAGCAGTTCTTC.

Many counts were recorded for this clonotype. V usage is TRBV28 and J usage is TRBJ2-7; D may be TRBD1 or TRBD2 (5 bases each). The CDR3 runs 14 residues. Trimming took off 5 bases at V and 4 bases at J, with 15 bases between the two ends. CDR1 is MDHEN and CDR2 is SYDVKM in the germline V gene. CDR3 in amino acids: CASSLLGTPYEQYF. The CDR3 DNA reads TGTGCCAGCAGTCTACTGGGGACGCCATACGAGCAGTACTTC.

The J gene is TRBJ2-5, the V gene TRBV30; 11 positions match TRBD2. The germline gives CDR1 GTSNPN, CDR2 SVGIG (reference sequence). The V and J ends lost 2 bases and 5 bases, in that order; junction bases with no gene match: 10. This CDR3 is built from 16 residues. CDR3 in DNA: TGTGCCTGGAGTTGGGTAGCGGGAGGGCCGACCGAGACCCAGTACTTC. Its translation: CAWSWVAGGPTETQYF. The whole variable domain, remainder taken from reference TRBV30 and TRBJ2-5, is SQTIHQWPATLVQPVGSPLSLECTVEGTSNPNLYWYRQAAGRGLQLLFYSVGIGQISSEVPQNLSASRPQDRQFILSSKKLLLSDSGFYLCAWSWVAGGPTETQYFGPGTRLLVL.

This clonotype was detected ten times or more. The rearrangement links TRBV13 to TRBJ1-4; TRBD1 matches at 7 bases. Trimming cost V 5 bases and J 3 bases; bases outside gene matches: 9. This CDR3 contains 16 residues. Germline CDR1 PRHDT, CDR2 FYEKMQ (reference sequence). The CDR3 nucleotides read TGTGCCAGCAGCCCGTTCCACAGGGGACCTAATGAAAAACTGTTTTTT. It yields the protein CASSPFHRGPNEKLFF. The variable domain in full, completed from reference TRBV13 and TRBJ1-4, reads AAGVIQSPRHLIKEKRETATLKCYPIPRHDTVYWYQQGPGQDPQFLISFYEKMQSDKGSIPDRFSAQQFSDYHSELNMSSLELGDSALYFCASSPFHRGPNEKLFFGSGTQLSVL.

This clonotype was picked up a small number of times. The chain carries TRBV7-9 and TRBJ2-2, with 7 bases that match TRBD1. The V gene's germline CDR1 is SEHNR and CDR2 FQNEAQ (reference sequence). This CDR3 is built from 18 residues. The V gene end was trimmed by 5 bases and the J gene end by 0 bases; junction bases not matched to a gene: 12. CDR3 coding DNA: TGTGCCAGCAGCCAACTACTGGGGACAGCCCCGAACACCGGGGAGCTGTTTTTT. Translation: CASSQLLGTAPNTGELFF.

This clonotype was recorded a few times. The J gene is TRBJ1-3, the V gene TRBV20-1; the match to TRBD1 covers 8 bases. The CDR3 runs to 15 residues. V dropped 5 bases and J dropped 0; count of bases not matched to a gene: 6. CDR1 and CDR2 (germline): DFQATT, SNEGSKA (reference sequence). The CDR3 nucleotides read TGCAGTGCTCCACTGACAGGGGCCTCTGGAAACACCATATATTTT. It specifies CSAPLTGASGNTIYF.

This clonotype has more than one count but fewer than ten. The chain joins TRBV9 to TRBJ1-6, with D uncertain. There are 15 residues in the CDR3. The germline CDR1 and CDR2 sequences are SGDLS and YYNGEE. Trimming left V 2 bases short and J 9 bases short, with 15 bases between. CDR3 DNA sequence: TGTGCCAGCAGCGTCCTCGGTTCCGAAGGTTCACCCCTCCACTTT. Translating gives CASSVLGSEGSPLHF.

This clonotype was detected ten times or more. The chain links TRBV7-9 to TRBJ2-1; D may be TRBD1 or TRBD2 (5 bases each). The V gene lost 8 bases and the J gene lost 6 bases, with 8 bases spanning the gap. Germline-derived CDR1 and CDR2 are SEHNR and FQNEAQ (reference sequence). This CDR3 contains 11 residues. Written as DNA, the CDR3 is TGTGCCAGCGCAGGGAGCAATGAGCAGTTCTTC. Its protein is CASAGSNEQFF.

V and J are TRBV6-1 and TRBJ2-3; D perhaps matches TRBD1 (5 bases). CDR1 is MNHNS, CDR2 SASEGT, per germline. Trimming removed 2 bases from V and 6 bases from J, with 15 bases in between. The CDR3 is 15 residues long. Here the CDR3 DNA reads TGTGCCAGCAGTGAAAGGGCAGGGTATCATGATACGCAGTATTTT. This encodes CASSERAGYHDTQYF.

This clonotype was picked up many times. The CDR3 protein is CASGSTTPDKVYGYTF. The CDR3 DNA reads TGTGCTAGTGGTTCCACCACACCGGACAAGGTATATGGCTACACCTTC. The gene calls are TRBV12-5 and TRBJ1-2, with a tentative D call TRBD1 (5 bases). This CDR3 spans 16 amino acids. Trimming removed 4 bases from V and 5 bases from J, with 20 bases in between. Germline V gene lookup returns CDR1 LGHNT and CDR2 FRNRAP.

This clonotype was picked up a small number of times. V is TRBV7-3 and J is TRBJ2-1, with a tentative D call TRBD2 (6 bases). The V end was cut by 4 bases, the J end by 10 bases, with 17 bases between. The germline gives CDR1 SGHTA, CDR2 FQGTGA. The CDR3 contains 14 residues. CDR3 region: CASSSRVGSGEQFF. The CDR3 DNA follows: TGTGCCAGCAGCTCCCGGGTGGGAAGCGGGGAGCAGTTCTTC.

In this sample, this clonotype turned up many times. The chain combines TRBV28 with TRBJ1-4; D unresolved. Germline lookup yields CDR1 MDHEN and CDR2 SYDVKM. The ends were cut back, 3 bases at V and 8 bases at J, with 10 bases in the middle. The CDR3 is 13 amino acids. The CDR3 is CASSFPGAEKLFF. The CDR3 DNA reads TGTGCCAGCAGTTTCCCAGGAGCCGAAAAACTGTTTTTT.

There are many counts of this clonotype. The chain carries TRBV20-1 and TRBJ2-5; the D gene is possibly TRBD2 (6 bases). Between the trimmed V and J ends, which lost 6 bases and 5 bases, there was a span of 13 bases. CDR1 is DFQATT, CDR2 SNEGSKA, per germline (reference sequence). This CDR3 is built from 12 residues. CDR3 nucleotide sequence: TGCAGTGCCCCGGACTATGGGGAGACCCAGTACTTC. This gives the protein CSAPDYGETQYF.